Below are 9 T cell receptor beta chains sequenced from a single sample in a study of blood T cell repertoires in COVID-19. TCRdb keeps only in-frame clones here, not all; method: immunoSEQ multiplex PCR. The sample lists about 130,000 clones, more than 70% occurring once. The sample was peripheral blood. These receptors were obtained from a human donor in a cohort sampled during active COVID-19.

CDR3 sequence: CASSQSSGSSYEQYF. In DNA form, the CDR3 reads TGCGCCAGCAGCCAATCTAGCGGGAGCTCCTACGAGCAGTACTTC. The chain employs TRBV4-3 and TRBJ2-7, with 10 bases identical to TRBD2. Germline V lookup: CDR1 LGHNA, CDR2 YSLEER. This CDR3 region has 15 residues. The J segment lost 0 bases and the V segment lost 2 bases, leaving 1 base of the junction unmatched.

V and J are TRBV4-3 and TRBJ2-7; 9 nucleotides line up with TRBD1. The germline CDR1 and CDR2 sequences are LGHNA and YSLEER. V shed 1 base, J shed 5 bases, and the junction held 9 bases outside the gene matches. This CDR3 region has 16 residues. CDR3 sequence (DNA): TGCGCCAGCAGCCAAGGACAGGGGGGCCTTCGGGACGAGCAGTACTTC. Amino acids: CASSQGQGGLRDEQYF.

This rearrangement joins TRBV7-2 to TRBJ2-1; 9 bases are shared with TRBD2. The V gene end was trimmed by 4 bases and the J gene end by 6 bases; junction bases not matched to a gene: 10. CDR3 length: 16 amino acids. Germline V gene lookup returns CDR1 SGHTA and CDR2 FQGNSA. CDR3 nucleotide sequence: TGTGCCAGCAGCTCACCGGGACTAGCTACGATCAATGAGCAGTTCTTC. Its protein is CASSSPGLATINEQFF. The variable domain in full, with the rest retrieved from reference TRBV7-2 and TRBJ2-1, is GAGVSQSPSNKVTEKGKDVELRCDPISGHTALYWYRQSLGQGLEFLIYFQGNSAPDKSGLPSDRFSAERTGGSVSTLTIQRTQQEDSAVYLCASSSPGLATINEQFFGPGTRLTVL.

The chain recombines TRBV5-1 with TRBJ2-3, with D perhaps matching TRBD2 (6 bases). V gave up 5 bases and J gave up 4 bases, with 8 bases separating them. The CDR3 spans 12 residues. The germline gives CDR1 SGHRS, CDR2 YFSETQ. Here the CDR3 DNA reads TGCGCCAGCAGTCTAGCGCCAGATACGCAGTATTTT. It yields the protein CASSLAPDTQYF.

This clone was detected once. The chain uses TRBV9 and TRBJ2-1; 13 bases agree with TRBD2. There are 16 residues in the CDR3. Losses at the gene ends were 4 bases for V and 5 bases for J; bases not matched to a gene: 6. Germline loops: CDR1 SGDLS, CDR2 YYNGEE. CDR3: CASSLWTSGSHNEQFF. The CDR3 DNA sequence: TGTGCCAGCAGCCTCTGGACTAGCGGGAGTCACAATGAGCAGTTCTTC.

The V and J genes are TRBV5-1 and TRBJ2-5; TRBD2 might be the D (6 bases). The germline gives CDR1 SGHRS, CDR2 YFSETQ. With 3 bases removed from V and 5 bases from J, the gap between germline ends came to 20 bases. This CDR3 region has 16 residues. CDR3 region: CASSSTVSGSGETQYF. CDR3 DNA: TGCGCCAGCAGCTCAACCGTTTCCGGGAGCGGCGAGACCCAGTACTTC.

This clone was seen just once. V and J are TRBV19 and TRBJ2-7; 9 positions agree with TRBD1. From germline, CDR1 is LNHDA and CDR2 SQIVND (reference sequence). V dropped 6 bases and J dropped 2; count of bases not matched to a gene: 29. This CDR3 has 22 residues. CDR3 sequence reads: CASSPPRTGVNRNQWGAYEQYF. The CDR3 DNA is TGTGCCAGTAGCCCACCAAGGACAGGGGTTAATCGGAACCAGTGGGGGGCCTACGAGCAGTACTTC. Drawing the rest from reference TRBV19 and TRBJ2-7, the complete variable domain is DGGITQSPKYLFRKEGQNVTLSCEQNLNHDAMYWYRQDPGQGLRLIYYSQIVNDFQKGDIAEGYSVSREKKESFPLTVTSAQKNPTAFYLCASSPPRTGVNRNQWGAYEQYFGPGTRLTVT.

This rearrangement joins TRBV14 to TRBJ2-2; 10 bases line up with TRBD2. With V trimmed by 0 bases and J by 6 bases, 7 bases remained unmatched. Looked up from germline, CDR1 is SGHDN and CDR2 is FVKESK. CDR3 length: 17 residues. The CDR3: CASSQDWLAGESGELFF. For the CDR3, the DNA is TGTGCCAGCAGCCAAGATTGGCTAGCGGGAGAATCCGGGGAGCTGTTTTTT.

The chain carries TRBV7-2 and TRBJ1-3; the D is unclear. Germline lookup yields CDR1 SGHTA and CDR2 FQGNSA. The germline V and J ends were trimmed by 1 base and 4 bases, with 17 bases remaining between them. The CDR3 has 17 residues. CDR3 nucleotides: TGTGCCAGCAGCTTAGATCCGGCCCCGAGGGCGGGAAACACCATATATTTT. It specifies CASSLDPAPRAGNTIYF. Drawing the rest from reference TRBV7-2 and TRBJ1-3, the complete variable domain is GAGVSQSPSNKVTEKGKDVELRCDPISGHTALYWYRQSLGQGLEFLIYFQGNSAPDKSGLPSDRFSAERTGGSVSTLTIQRTQQEDSAVYLCASSLDPAPRAGNTIYFGEGSWLTVV.